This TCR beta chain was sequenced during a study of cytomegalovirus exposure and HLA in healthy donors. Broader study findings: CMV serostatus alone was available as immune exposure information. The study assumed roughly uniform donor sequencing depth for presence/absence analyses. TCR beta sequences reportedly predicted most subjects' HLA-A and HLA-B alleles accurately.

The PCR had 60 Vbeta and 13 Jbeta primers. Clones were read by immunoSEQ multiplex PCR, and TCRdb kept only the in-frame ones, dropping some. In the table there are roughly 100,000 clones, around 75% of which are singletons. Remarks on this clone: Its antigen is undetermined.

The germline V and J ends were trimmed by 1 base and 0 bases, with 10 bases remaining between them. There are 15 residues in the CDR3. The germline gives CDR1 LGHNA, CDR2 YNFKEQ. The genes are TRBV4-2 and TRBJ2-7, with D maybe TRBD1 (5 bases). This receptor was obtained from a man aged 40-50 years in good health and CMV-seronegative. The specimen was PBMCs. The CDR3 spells CASSQGTGDSYEQYF. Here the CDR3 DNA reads TGTGCCAGCAGCCAAGGTACAGGTGACTCCTACGAGCAGTACTTC.